Below, 5 T cell receptor beta chains from the same sample are listed, as sequenced in a study of Ad26.COV2.S vaccination and SARS-CoV-2 variants. Treatment here: around 19 received Ad26.COV2.S at low or high dose, single or two shots; about 5 received placebo; per-sample allocation not given. Specimen acquisition occurred on day 63 following the initial vaccine or placebo injection. TCRdb's copy holds only in-frame clones and misses some; the assay was immunoSEQ multiplex PCR. The table lists approximately 460,000 clones, 80% to 90% of them singletons. The sample in question was peripheral blood, obtained in a trial of Ad26.COV2.S vaccine versus placebo. All receptors come from a person between 18 and 65 years old who received the Ad26.COV2.S COVID-19 vaccine or a placebo.

The rearrangement joins TRBV7-3 to TRBJ2-1; no clear D gene. Germline V CDR1 and CDR2: SGHTA, FQGTGA. The CDR3 has 16 residues. With 0 bases removed from V and 0 bases from J, the gap between germline ends came to 9 bases. DNA for the CDR3: TGTGCCAGCAGCTTAACAGGTACAGTCTCCTACAATGAGCAGTTCTTC. Its translation is CASSLTGTVSYNEQFF.

This clone is a singleton in its sample. The chain joins TRBV6-5 to TRBJ2-1, with 9 bases aligning to TRBD1. The V gene end was trimmed by 7 bases and the J gene end by 10 bases; junction bases not matched to a gene: 14. Germline assignment: CDR1 MNHEY and CDR2 SVGAGI. CDR3 length equals 15 residues. CDR3 DNA sequence: TGTGCCAGCATGAGTGGGAGGACAGGGGTTGGGGAGCAGTTCTTC. This encodes CASMSGRTGVGEQFF.

The chain combines TRBV7-3 with TRBJ2-3, with a possible D match to TRBD1 (6 bases). Trimming removed 4 bases at V and 2 bases at J, with 10 bases between. The germline CDR1 and CDR2 sequences are SGHTA and FQGTGA. The CDR3 totals 14 residues. The CDR3 nucleotides are TGTGCCAGCAGCTCCGGACAGCTCACAGATACGCAGTATTTT. It yields the protein CASSSGQLTDTQYF.

The chain combines TRBV4-3 with TRBJ1-2; D is unclear. The CDR3 length is 11 residues. Germline V gene sequence: CDR1 LGHNA, CDR2 YSLEER. With 3 bases removed from V and 8 bases from J, the gap between germline ends came to 7 bases. The CDR3 nucleotides read TGCGCCAGCAGCCAGGTTCTAGGCTACACCTTC. This sequence encodes CASSQVLGYTF.

The CDR3 sequence is CASSLGPAGGQYF. As DNA, the CDR3 is TGTGCCAGCAGCCTTGGACCGGCCGGCGGGCAGTATTTT. The genes are TRBV5-6 and TRBJ2-3; D is unclear. The ends were cut back, 4 bases at V and 11 bases at J, with 17 bases in the middle. The germline V gene has CDR1 SGHDT and CDR2 YYEEEE. This CDR3 region has 13 residues.